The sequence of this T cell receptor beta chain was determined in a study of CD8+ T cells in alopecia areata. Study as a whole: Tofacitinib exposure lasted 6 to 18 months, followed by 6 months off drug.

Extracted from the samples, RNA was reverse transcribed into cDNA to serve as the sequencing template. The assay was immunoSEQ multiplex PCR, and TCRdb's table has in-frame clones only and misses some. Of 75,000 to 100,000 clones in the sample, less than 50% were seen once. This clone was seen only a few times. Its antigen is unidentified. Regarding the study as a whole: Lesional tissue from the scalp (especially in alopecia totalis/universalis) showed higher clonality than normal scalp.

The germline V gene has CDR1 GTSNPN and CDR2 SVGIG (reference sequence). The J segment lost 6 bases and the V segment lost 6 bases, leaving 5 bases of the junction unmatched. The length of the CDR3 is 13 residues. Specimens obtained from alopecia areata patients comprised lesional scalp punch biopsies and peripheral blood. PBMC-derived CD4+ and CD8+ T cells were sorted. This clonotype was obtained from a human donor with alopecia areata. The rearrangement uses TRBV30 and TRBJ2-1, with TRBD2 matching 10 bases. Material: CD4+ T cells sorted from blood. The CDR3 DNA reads TGTGCCTGTGAGCGGGAGGGCGCCAATGAGCAGTTCTTC. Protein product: CACEREGANEQFF.